Below, 22 T cell receptor beta chains from the same sample are listed, as sequenced in a study of OX40 agonist ivuxolimab in advanced cancers. Only in-frame clones appear in the TCRdb table, and some are missing; sequencing was by immunoSEQ multiplex PCR. The profile shows fewer than 65,000 clones, about 89% of them singletons. The specimen comprised CD4+ or CD8+ T cells sorted from blood, sampled in a trial of the OX40 agonist ivuxolimab. Receptors originate from an adult with an advanced solid tumor such as melanoma, head and neck, liver or kidney cancer.

In its sample, this clone was seen once. CDR3 coding DNA: TGTGCCTGGAGTGTACGGGGTTACGAGCAGTACTTC. Protein product: CAWSVRGYEQYF. The V call is TRBV30, the J call TRBJ2-7, with D maybe TRBD2 (5 bases). Germline V gene sequence: CDR1 GTSNPN, CDR2 SVGIG (reference sequence). The V gene lost 0 bases and the J gene lost 4 bases, with 7 bases spanning the gap. The length of the CDR3 is 12 residues.

The chain links TRBV28 to TRBJ1-2; no clear D gene. Germline lookup yields CDR1 MDHEN and CDR2 SYDVKM. Trimming pared 2 bases from V and 8 bases from J, leaving 12 bases between. The CDR3 spans 13 residues. The CDR3 loop reads CASSLEAGRGYTF. In nucleotides, the CDR3 is TGTGCCAGCAGTTTAGAGGCAGGCCGGGGCTACACCTTC.

The chain joins TRBV4-1 to TRBJ1-1, with 9 bases that match TRBD1. With 6 bases clipped from V and 4 bases from J, the junction kept 9 bases outside the gene matches. CDR3 size: 15 residues. CDR1 and CDR2 (germline): MGHRA, YSYEKL. CDR3 protein: CASRAPPTGGTEAFF. In nucleotides, the CDR3 is TGCGCCAGCAGGGCTCCTCCGACAGGGGGCACTGAAGCTTTCTTT.

The rearrangement joins TRBV14 to TRBJ2-5, with D perhaps TRBD1 or TRBD2 (5 bases each). Germline V CDR1 and CDR2: SGHDN, FVKESK. This CDR3 comprises 17 residues. Trimming removed 1 base from V and 3 bases from J, with 18 bases in between. CDR3 sequence: CASSQVVGDDTKETQYF. Written as DNA, the CDR3 is TGTGCCAGCAGCCAAGTGGTAGGGGACGACACCAAAGAGACCCAGTACTTC. Full variable domain (rest looked up from reference TRBV14 and TRBJ2-5): EAGVTQFPSHSVIEKGQTVTLRCDPISGHDNLYWYRRVMGKEIKFLLHFVKESKQDESGMPNNRFLAERTGGTYSTLKVQPAELEDSGVYFCASSQVVGDDTKETQYFGPGTRLLVL.

The J gene is TRBJ2-1, the V gene TRBV19; 7 positions agree with TRBD1. CDR1 and CDR2 from the germline V gene are LNHDA and SQIVND (reference sequence). The V gene end was trimmed by 3 bases and the J gene end by 8 bases; junction bases not matched to a gene: 1. The CDR3 sequence is 12 residues long. The DNA of the CDR3 is TGTGCCAGTAGTATTCAGGGGGATGAGCAGTTCTTC. The encoded protein is CASSIQGDEQFF.

The rearrangement links TRBV2 to TRBJ2-5; D not resolved. Germline CDR1 is SNHLY and CDR2 is FYNNEI. V lost 1 base to trimming and J lost 5 bases, with 11 bases between them. CDR3 length equals 14 residues. CDR3: CASSEDKVVETQYF. The CDR3 nucleotides read TGTGCCAGCAGTGAAGACAAGGTCGTGGAGACCCAGTACTTC.

The rearrangement joins TRBV11-2 to TRBJ2-7; TRBD2 matches at 10 bases. The trim removed 2 bases at V and 4 bases at J, leaving 2 bases unmatched. In germline, CDR1 is SGHAT, CDR2 FQNNGV. The CDR3 sequence is 14 residues long. CDR3 region: CASSLLAGVYEQYF. DNA for the CDR3: TGTGCCAGCAGCTTACTAGCGGGAGTATACGAGCAGTACTTC.

V and J are TRBV5-1 and TRBJ2-3; D not certain. CDR3 length equals 13 residues. Trimming removed 0 bases from V and 0 bases from J, with 2 bases in between. From germline, CDR1 is SGHRS and CDR2 YFSETQ. For the CDR3, the DNA is TGCGCCAGCAGCTTGGACAGCACAGATACGCAGTATTTT. Amino acid sequence: CASSLDSTDTQYF.

The V and J genes are TRBV6-5 and TRBJ1-1; 7 nucleotides align to TRBD1. V lost 6 bases, J lost 4 bases, and 5 bases stayed unmatched. Germline CDR1 MNHEY, CDR2 SVGAGI. This CDR3 is 13 amino acids long. CDR3 nucleotides: TGTGCCAGCAGCGATCCAGGGGGCACTGAAGCTTTCTTT. Its translation: CASSDPGGTEAFF.

The rearrangement joins TRBV2 to TRBJ2-7, with D possibly called TRBD1 or TRBD2 (5 bases each). V was clipped by 6 bases and J by 5 bases, with 8 bases between them. The CDR3 extends over 11 amino acids. The germline CDR1 and CDR2 sequences are SNHLY and FYNNEI. This CDR3 is CASRRGDEQYF. The DNA for the CDR3 is TGTGCCAGCAGGAGGGGTGACGAGCAGTACTTC.

This clone was observed a few times. CDR3 DNA sequence: TGTGCCAGCAGTTACTCGACGGCGAGGGACACTGAAGCTTTCTTT. The encoded protein is CASSYSTARDTEAFF. The rearrangement joins TRBV6-5 to TRBJ1-1; D remains ambiguous. V lost 0 bases and J lost 3, with 11 bases in between. The CDR3 totals 15 residues. The V gene's germline CDR1 is MNHEY and CDR2 SVGAGI.

The chain recombines TRBV15 with TRBJ1-1; D remains ambiguous. Trimming removed 0 bases at V and 8 bases at J, with 13 bases between. Germline loops: CDR1 LNHNV, CDR2 YYDKDF (reference sequence). The CDR3 extends over 14 amino acids. CDR3 DNA: TGTGCCACCAGCAGAGATGTACAGACAACCGAAGCTTTCTTT. This sequence encodes CATSRDVQTTEAFF.

The CDR3 DNA follows: TGCAGCGTTGTACCCCTGGCTAACTATGGCTACACCTTC. As protein: CSVVPLANYGYTF. The gene calls are TRBV29-1 and TRBJ1-2; D uncertain. V was clipped by 4 bases and J by 0 bases, with 9 bases between them. There are 13 residues in the CDR3. Germline CDR1 SQVTM, CDR2 ANQGSEA. The variable domain in full, completed from reference TRBV29-1 and TRBJ1-2, reads SAVISQKPSRDICQRGTSLTIQCQVDSQVTMMFWYRQQPGQSLTLIATANQGSEATYESGFVIDKFPISRPNLTFSTLTVSNMSPEDSSIYLCSVVPLANYGYTFGSGTRLTVV.

The chain joins TRBV2 to TRBJ1-1, with 8 bases aligning to TRBD1. J was trimmed by 8 bases and V by 8 bases; bases with no gene match: 10. The germline V gene has CDR1 SNHLY and CDR2 FYNNEI. The CDR3 has 13 amino acids. The CDR3 sequence: CASPNKGQEEAFF. In DNA, the CDR3 is TGTGCCAGCCCTAATAAGGGACAGGAAGAAGCTTTCTTT.

The chain has TRBV5-1 and TRBJ1-2, with D perhaps TRBD1 (6 bases). The CDR3 is made up of 14 amino acids. V was trimmed by 7 bases and J by 7 bases, leaving 20 bases between them. Germline V gives CDR1 SGHRS, CDR2 YFSETQ. The CDR3 spells CASAPQGKESGYTF. The CDR3 DNA follows: TGCGCCAGCGCGCCACAGGGAAAAGAGAGTGGCTACACCTTC.

V usage is TRBV6-1 and J usage is TRBJ2-7; 9 nucleotides align to TRBD2. J was trimmed by 2 bases and V by 7 bases; bases with no gene match: 9. CDR1 and CDR2 from the germline V gene are MNHNS and SASEGT. The CDR3 sequence is 15 residues long. CDR3 bases: TGTGCCAGCATCCCCATAGCGGGAGCTACCTACGAGCAGTACTTC. Translating gives CASIPIAGATYEQYF.

The rearrangement uses TRBV19 and TRBJ2-7, with D uncertain. Germline values: CDR1 LNHDA, CDR2 SQIVND (reference sequence). The CDR3 spans 13 residues. V was pared by 3 bases and J by 5 bases, with 11 bases between. This CDR3 reads CASSIEDGDEQYF. The CDR3 DNA is TGTGCCAGTAGTATTGAAGATGGAGACGAGCAGTACTTC. The full variable domain, in which reference TRBV19 and TRBJ2-7 provide the parts outside the CDR3, is DGGITQSPKYLFRKEGQNVTLSCEQNLNHDAMYWYRQDPGQGLRLIYYSQIVNDFQKGDIAEGYSVSREKKESFPLTVTSAQKNPTAFYLCASSIEDGDEQYFGPGTRLTVT.

V and J are TRBV18 and TRBJ1-4, with D hard to call. The CDR3 covers 16 residues. Germline V CDR1 and CDR2: KGHSH, LQKENI. The V end was cut by 1 base, the J end by 5 bases, with 14 bases between. Here the CDR3 DNA reads TGTGCCAGCTCACCACGACCTACGGGCCGAAATGAAAAACTGTTTTTT. This encodes CASSPRPTGRNEKLFF. Using reference TRBV18 and TRBJ1-4 for the parts outside the CDR3, the full variable domain is NAGVMQNPRHLVRRRGQEARLRCSPMKGHSHVYWYRQLPEEGLKFMVYLQKENIIDESGMPKERFSAEFPKEGPSILRIQQVVRGDSAAYFCASSPRPTGRNEKLFFGSGTQLSVL.

The table lists this clone with a count of one. The chain uses TRBV5-1 and TRBJ2-1; weak D call: TRBD1 (7 bases). Germline CDR1 and CDR2: SGHRS and YFSETQ. The V end was cut by 4 bases, the J end by 8 bases, with 16 bases between. This CDR3 spans 14 amino acids. The CDR3 loop is CASSPGQEGDEQFF. DNA of the CDR3: TGCGCCAGCAGCCCCGGACAGGAGGGGGATGAGCAGTTCTTC.

This clone was counted between two and nine times. CDR3 in DNA: TGTGCCAGCAGCTTTAGCGCGTTGGAACGCAGCGAGCAGTACTTC. This gives the protein CASSFSALERSEQYF. The chain carries TRBV7-3 and TRBJ2-7; D is perhaps TRBD2 (5 bases). There are 15 residues in the CDR3. Germline V CDR1 and CDR2: SGHTA, FQGTGA. V lost 3 bases and J 6 bases, leaving 18 bases between the germline ends. Together with reference TRBV7-3 and TRBJ2-7, the CDR3 gives the full variable domain: GAGVSQTPSNKVTEKGKYVELRCDPISGHTALYWYRQSLGQGPEFLIYFQGTGAADDSGLPNDRFFAVRPEGSVSTLKIQRTERGDSAVYLCASSFSALERSEQYFGPGTRLTVT.

V and J are TRBV27 and TRBJ1-2; D gene ambiguous. This CDR3 contains 12 residues. The V end was cut by 9 bases, the J end by 1 base, with 9 bases between. CDR1 is MNHEY, CDR2 SMNVEV, per germline (reference sequence). CDR3 region: CASRRGNYGYTF. CDR3 bases: TGTGCCAGTCGACGGGGTAACTATGGCTACACCTTC.

In this sample, this clone turned up a few times. This rearrangement joins TRBV28 to TRBJ2-2, with 10 nucleotides matching TRBD1. CDR3 size: 15 residues. The V segment lost 4 bases and the J segment 4 bases; nucleotides outside the gene matches: 3. CDR1 and CDR2 from the germline V gene are MDHEN and SYDVKM. CDR3 nucleotides: TGTGCCAGCAGTTCCGACAGGGGGCGCACCGGGGAGCTGTTTTTT. Residues: CASSSDRGRTGELFF.